This TCR beta chain is from a study of blood T cell repertoires in COVID-19. Across the study: Italy, Spain and the United States were the sources of the convalescent and acute COVID-19 samples.

Using immunoSEQ multiplex PCR, the repertoire was profiled, and TCRdb retains in-frame clones only, with some absent. This sample has tens of thousands of clones, with around 80% found just once. This clone was detected once. The germline gives CDR1 SGHAT, CDR2 FQDESV (reference sequence). CDR3 length: 15 amino acids. The ends were cut back, 3 bases at V and 3 bases at J, with 14 bases in the middle. The sequencing sample was made of peripheral blood. The clonotype comes from a man aged 55 to 70 with acute or convalescent COVID-19. The chain recombines TRBV11-1 with TRBJ2-5; a weak D match, TRBD2 (6 bases). CDR3 loop: CASSLPGVRKETQYF. CDR3 bases: TGTGCCAGCAGCTTGCCGGGGGTCAGGAAAGAGACCCAGTACTTC.